This entry features one TCR beta chain sequence. Within the sample, other DNA sequences also encode this same CDR3. This sample was included in a study of OX40 agonist ivuxolimab in advanced cancers. Overall study: Two patients with cutaneous melanoma and one with hepatocellular carcinoma, three in total, showed partial responses.

This CDR3 is built from 15 residues. CDR1 is SEHNR and CDR2 is FQNEAQ in the germline V gene (reference sequence). The V end was cut by 5 bases, the J end by 0 bases, with 10 bases between. Using immunoSEQ multiplex PCR, the repertoire was profiled, and TCRdb retains in-frame clones only, with some absent. The sample shows roughly 55,000 clones, 60% to 80% of them seen only once. The TCR comes from an adult with an advanced solid tumor such as melanoma, head and neck, liver or kidney cancer. The V and J genes are TRBV7-9 and TRBJ1-4, with D perhaps matching TRBD1 (6 bases). Sequenced material: CD4+ or CD8+ T cells sorted from blood, taken in a trial of the OX40 agonist ivuxolimab. The CDR3 loop reads CASSPRQATNEKLFF. The CDR3 bases are TGTGCCAGCAGCCCACGACAGGCAACTAATGAAAAACTGTTTTTT. The entire variable domain, with the rest obtained from reference TRBV7-9 and TRBJ1-4, is as follows: DTGVSQNPRHKITKRGQNVTFRCDPISEHNRLYWYRQTLGQGPEFLTYFQNEAQLEKSRLLSDRFSAERPKGSFSTLEIQRTEQGDSAMYLCASSPRQATNEKLFFGSGTQLSVL.